Following are 4 T cell receptor beta chains from one sample sequenced in a study of T-cell reconstitution after alpha-beta-depleted transplantation in children. Unique molecular identifiers were incorporated during preparation of the TCRbeta library. MiXCR was run by TCRdb on the PCR reads, yielding one entry per CDR3 protein. Of under 300,000 distinct CDR3 sequences in the sample, approximately 10% were seen once. Material: peripheral blood, obtained 180 days after TCRalphabeta/CD19-depleted stem cell transplant. The source of these receptors is a male patient aged 2-9 years who had a stem cell transplant for chronic granulomatous disease, so the T cells may come from the graft donor.

This clonotype has ten or more counts. This chain links TRBV5-1 with TRBJ1-1; D remains unclear. CDR3 length: 15 residues. Between the trimmed V and J ends, which lost 4 bases and 5 bases, there was a span of 18 bases. Germline V gives CDR1 SGHRS, CDR2 YFSETQ. CDR3 coding DNA: TGCGCCAGCAGCCCGGATTTGACTGGAGGAACTGAAGCTTTCTTT. This gives the protein CASSPDLTGGTEAFF.

This clonotype was seen many times. V is TRBV29-1 and J is TRBJ2-7, with 11 bases that match TRBD2. Germline CDR1 and CDR2: SQVTM and ANQGSEA. The CDR3 sequence is 14 residues long. Germline trimming cut 6 bases from V and 3 bases from J; bases unmatched to any gene: 7. CDR3 bases: TGCAGCGTGATCTTAGCGGGAGGGTTCTACGAGCAGTACTTC. Protein: CSVILAGGFYEQYF.

This clonotype was counted ten times or more. The V call is TRBV6-2 or TRBV6-3, the J call TRBJ2-1, with 8 bases identical to TRBD2. The V gene's germline CDR1 is MNHEY and CDR2 SVGEGT. J gave up 10 bases and V 2 bases, and 22 bases lay outside the gene matches. The CDR3 totals 19 residues. CDR3 in amino acids: CASSYDPFSQREFPLEQFF. CDR3 DNA sequence: TGTGCCAGCAGTTACGATCCCTTCTCCCAGCGGGAGTTCCCACTGGAGCAGTTCTTC.

At least ten counts were recorded for this clonotype. The chain has TRBV7-8 and TRBJ2-2, with D uncertain. V shed 0 bases and J shed 5 bases, with 7 bases lying between them. The CDR3 contains 14 residues. In germline, CDR1 is SGHVS, CDR2 FQNEAQ. CDR3 protein: CASSLASGTGELFF. CDR3 nucleotides: TGTGCCAGCAGCTTAGCCTCAGGAACCGGGGAGCTGTTTTTT.